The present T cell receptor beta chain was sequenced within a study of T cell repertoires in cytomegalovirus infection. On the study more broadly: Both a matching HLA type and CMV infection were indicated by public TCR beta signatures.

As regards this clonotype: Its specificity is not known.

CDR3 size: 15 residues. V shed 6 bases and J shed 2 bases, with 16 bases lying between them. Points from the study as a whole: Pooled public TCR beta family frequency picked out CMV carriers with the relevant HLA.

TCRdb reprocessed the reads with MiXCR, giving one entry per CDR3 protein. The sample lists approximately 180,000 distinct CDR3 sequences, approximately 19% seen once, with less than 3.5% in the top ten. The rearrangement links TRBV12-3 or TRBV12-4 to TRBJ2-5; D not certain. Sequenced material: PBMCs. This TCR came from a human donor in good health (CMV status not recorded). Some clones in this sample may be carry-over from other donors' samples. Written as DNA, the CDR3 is TGTGCCAGCAGCAGGACGGGTGGCAGACAAGAGACCCAGTACTTC. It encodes CASSRTGGRQETQYF.